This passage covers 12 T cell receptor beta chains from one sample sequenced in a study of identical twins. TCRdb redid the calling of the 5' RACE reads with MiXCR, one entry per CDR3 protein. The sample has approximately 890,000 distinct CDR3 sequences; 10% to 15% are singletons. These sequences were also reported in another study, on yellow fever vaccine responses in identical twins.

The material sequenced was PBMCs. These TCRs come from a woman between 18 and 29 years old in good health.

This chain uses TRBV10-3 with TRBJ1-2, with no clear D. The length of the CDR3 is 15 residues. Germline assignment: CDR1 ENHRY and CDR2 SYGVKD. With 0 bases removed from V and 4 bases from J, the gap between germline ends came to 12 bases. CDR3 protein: CAISESRARVYGYTF. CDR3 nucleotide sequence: TGTGCCATCAGTGAGTCGAGGGCGAGGGTCTATGGCTACACCTTC.

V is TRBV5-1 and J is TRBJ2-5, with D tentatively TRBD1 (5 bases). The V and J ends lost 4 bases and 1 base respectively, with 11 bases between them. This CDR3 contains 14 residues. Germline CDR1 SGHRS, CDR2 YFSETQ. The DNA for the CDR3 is TGCGCCAGCAGCAAAGGACAAGTCCAAGAGACCCAGTACTTC. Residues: CASSKGQVQETQYF. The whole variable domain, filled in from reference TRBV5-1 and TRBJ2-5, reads KAGVTQTPRYLIKTRGQQVTLSCSPISGHRSVSWYQQTPGQGLQFLFEYFSETQRNKGNFPGRFSGRQFSNSRSEMNVSTLELGDSALYLCASSKGQVQETQYFGPGTRLLVL.

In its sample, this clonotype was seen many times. CDR3 protein: CASSLDFQGSEQYF. CDR3 sequence (DNA): TGTGCCAGCAGCTTAGATTTCCAGGGAAGCGAGCAGTACTTC. The chain uses TRBV7-8 and TRBJ2-7; D might be TRBD1 (5 bases). Per the germline V gene, CDR1 is SGHVS and CDR2 is FQNEAQ. The length of the CDR3 is 14 residues. The V and J ends lost 1 base and 6 bases respectively, with 13 bases between them.

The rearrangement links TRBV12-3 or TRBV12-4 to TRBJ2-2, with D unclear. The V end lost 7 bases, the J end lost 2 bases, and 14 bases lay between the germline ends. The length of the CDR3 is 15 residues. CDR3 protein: CASTAGKGNTGELFF. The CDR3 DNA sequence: TGTGCCAGCACCGCTGGGAAGGGAAACACCGGGGAGCTGTTTTTT.

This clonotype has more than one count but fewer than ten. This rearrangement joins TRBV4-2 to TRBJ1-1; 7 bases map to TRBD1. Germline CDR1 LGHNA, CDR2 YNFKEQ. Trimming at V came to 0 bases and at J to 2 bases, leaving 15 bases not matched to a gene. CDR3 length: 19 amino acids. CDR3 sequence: CASSQDGTGVTRHNTEAFF. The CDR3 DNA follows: TGTGCCAGCAGCCAAGACGGAACAGGGGTTACAAGACATAACACTGAAGCTTTCTTT.

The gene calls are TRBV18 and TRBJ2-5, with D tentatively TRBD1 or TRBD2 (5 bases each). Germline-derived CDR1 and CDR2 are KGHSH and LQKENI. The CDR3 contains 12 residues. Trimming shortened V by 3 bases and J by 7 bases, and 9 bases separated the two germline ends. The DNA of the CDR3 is TGTGCCAGCTCACCGGGACCTTCGACCCAGTACTTC. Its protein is CASSPGPSTQYF.

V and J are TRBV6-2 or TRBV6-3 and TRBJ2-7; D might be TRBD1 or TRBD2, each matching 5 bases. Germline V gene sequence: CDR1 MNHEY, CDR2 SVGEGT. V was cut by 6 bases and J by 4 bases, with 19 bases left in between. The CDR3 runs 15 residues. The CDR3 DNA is TGTGCCAGCAGAACCCCTGGGACCACCCAGTACGAGCAGTACTTC. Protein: CASRTPGTTQYEQYF.

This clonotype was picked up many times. This CDR3 is CATQDNSPLHF. CDR3 nucleotides: TGTGCCACCCAAGATAATTCACCCCTCCACTTT. The chain carries TRBV10-3 and TRBJ1-6; the D is unclear. Trimming stripped 10 bases from V and 5 bases from J, with 6 bases between. Germline values: CDR1 ENHRY, CDR2 SYGVKD. The CDR3 consists of 11 residues.

The chain's CDR3 is CASSQFYSGSTDTQYF. The CDR3 nucleotides read TGCGCCAGCAGCCAATTTTATAGCGGGAGCACAGATACGCAGTATTTT. The chain carries TRBV4-1 and TRBJ2-3; 7 nucleotides line up with TRBD2. Germline V gives CDR1 MGHRA, CDR2 YSYEKL. The CDR3 runs 16 residues. V was clipped by 2 bases and J by 0 bases; unmatched bases: 5.

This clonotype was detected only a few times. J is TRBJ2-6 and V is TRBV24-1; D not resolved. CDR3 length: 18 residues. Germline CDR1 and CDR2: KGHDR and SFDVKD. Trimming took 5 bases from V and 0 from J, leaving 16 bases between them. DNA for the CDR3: TGTGCCACCAGTGCTGGCGGCAGCACTAACTCTGGGGCCAACGTCCTGACTTTC. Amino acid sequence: CATSAGGSTNSGANVLTF.

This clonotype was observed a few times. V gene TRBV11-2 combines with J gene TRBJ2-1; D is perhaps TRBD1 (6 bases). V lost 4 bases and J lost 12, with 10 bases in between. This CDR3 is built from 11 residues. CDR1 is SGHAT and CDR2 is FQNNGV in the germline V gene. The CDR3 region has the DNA TGTGCCAGCAGCTCAGGACAGCTGCAGTTCTTC. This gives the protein CASSSGQLQFF. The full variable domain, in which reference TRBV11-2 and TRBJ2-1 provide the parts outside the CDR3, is EAGVAQSPRYKIIEKRQSVAFWCNPISGHATLYWYQQILGQGPKLLIQFQNNGVVDDSQLPKDRFSAERLKGVDSTLKIQPAKLEDSAVYLCASSSGQLQFFGPGTRLTVL.

CDR3 DNA sequence: TGTGCCAGCAGCGCCGAACTAGCGGGGTACACAGATACGCAGTATTTT. This encodes CASSAELAGYTDTQYF. The chain carries TRBV9 and TRBJ2-3; 10 bases map to TRBD2. The V and J ends lost 3 bases and 2 bases, in that order; junction bases with no gene match: 6. Per germline, CDR1 SGDLS and CDR2 YYNGEE. This CDR3 comprises 16 residues.